The clone carrying this T cell receptor beta chain was recorded a few times. At the time of sampling, donors were nominally healthy, though unrecorded immune exposures were likely. These data originate in a study of cytomegalovirus exposure and HLA in healthy donors. The CDR3 is made up of 14 amino acids. V was pared by 6 bases and J by 2 bases, with 9 bases of the junction left unmatched. From germline, CDR1 is SQVTM and CDR2 ANQGSEA. In the PCR, 60 Vbeta and 13 Jbeta primers were used. Measured with immunoSEQ multiplex PCR; TCRdb has only the in-frame clones, and not every one. The sample lists more than 140,000 clones; 60% to 80% were seen once.

This chain joins TRBV29-1 and TRBJ2-7, with TRBD1 matching 8 bases. This TCR derives from a male donor in good health and CMV-seronegative. Sequencing was done on a sample of PBMCs. CDR3 sequence reads: CSVKTGQGTYEQYF. The CDR3 region has the DNA TGCAGCGTCAAAACAGGACAGGGAACCTACGAGCAGTACTTC.